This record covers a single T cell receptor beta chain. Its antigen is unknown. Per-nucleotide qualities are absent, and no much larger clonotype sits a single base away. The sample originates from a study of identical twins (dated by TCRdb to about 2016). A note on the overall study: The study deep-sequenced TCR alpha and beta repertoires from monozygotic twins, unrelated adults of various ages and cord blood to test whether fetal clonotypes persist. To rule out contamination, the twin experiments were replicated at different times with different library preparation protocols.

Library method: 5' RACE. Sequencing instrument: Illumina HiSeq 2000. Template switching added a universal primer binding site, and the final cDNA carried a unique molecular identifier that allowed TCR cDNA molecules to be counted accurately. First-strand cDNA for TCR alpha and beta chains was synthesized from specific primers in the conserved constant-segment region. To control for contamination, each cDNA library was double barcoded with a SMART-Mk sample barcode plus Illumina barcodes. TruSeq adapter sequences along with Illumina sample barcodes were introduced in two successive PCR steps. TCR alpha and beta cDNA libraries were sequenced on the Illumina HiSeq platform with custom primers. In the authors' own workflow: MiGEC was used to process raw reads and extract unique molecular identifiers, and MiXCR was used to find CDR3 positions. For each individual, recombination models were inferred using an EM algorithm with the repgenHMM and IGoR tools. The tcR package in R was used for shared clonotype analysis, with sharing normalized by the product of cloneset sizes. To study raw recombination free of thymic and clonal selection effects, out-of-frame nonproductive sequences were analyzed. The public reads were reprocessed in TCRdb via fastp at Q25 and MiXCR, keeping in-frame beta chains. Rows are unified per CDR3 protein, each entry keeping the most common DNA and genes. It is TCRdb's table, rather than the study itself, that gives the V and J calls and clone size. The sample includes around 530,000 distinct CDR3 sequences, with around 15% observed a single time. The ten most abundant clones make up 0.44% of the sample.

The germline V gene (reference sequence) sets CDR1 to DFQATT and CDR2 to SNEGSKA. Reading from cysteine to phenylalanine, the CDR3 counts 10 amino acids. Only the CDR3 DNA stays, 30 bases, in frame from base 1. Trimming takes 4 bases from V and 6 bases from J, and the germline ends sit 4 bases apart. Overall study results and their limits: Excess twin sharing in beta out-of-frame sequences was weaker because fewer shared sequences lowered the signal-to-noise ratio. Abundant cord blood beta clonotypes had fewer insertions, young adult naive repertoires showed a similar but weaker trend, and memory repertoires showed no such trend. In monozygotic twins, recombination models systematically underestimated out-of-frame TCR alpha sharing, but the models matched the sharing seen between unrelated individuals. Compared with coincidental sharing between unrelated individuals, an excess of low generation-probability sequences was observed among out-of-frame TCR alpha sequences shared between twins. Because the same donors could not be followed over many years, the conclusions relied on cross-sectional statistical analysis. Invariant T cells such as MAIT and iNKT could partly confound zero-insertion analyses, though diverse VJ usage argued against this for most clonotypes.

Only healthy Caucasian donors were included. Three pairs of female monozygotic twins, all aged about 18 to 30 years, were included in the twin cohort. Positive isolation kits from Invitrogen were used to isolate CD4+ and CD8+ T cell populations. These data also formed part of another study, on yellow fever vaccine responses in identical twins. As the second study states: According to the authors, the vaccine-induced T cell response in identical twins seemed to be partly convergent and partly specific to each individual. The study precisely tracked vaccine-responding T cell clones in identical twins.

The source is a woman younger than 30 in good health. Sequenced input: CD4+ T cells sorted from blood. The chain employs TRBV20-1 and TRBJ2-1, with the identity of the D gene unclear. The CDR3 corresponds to CSAIANEQFF. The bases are TGCAGTGCTATCGCCAATGAGCAGTTCTTC.